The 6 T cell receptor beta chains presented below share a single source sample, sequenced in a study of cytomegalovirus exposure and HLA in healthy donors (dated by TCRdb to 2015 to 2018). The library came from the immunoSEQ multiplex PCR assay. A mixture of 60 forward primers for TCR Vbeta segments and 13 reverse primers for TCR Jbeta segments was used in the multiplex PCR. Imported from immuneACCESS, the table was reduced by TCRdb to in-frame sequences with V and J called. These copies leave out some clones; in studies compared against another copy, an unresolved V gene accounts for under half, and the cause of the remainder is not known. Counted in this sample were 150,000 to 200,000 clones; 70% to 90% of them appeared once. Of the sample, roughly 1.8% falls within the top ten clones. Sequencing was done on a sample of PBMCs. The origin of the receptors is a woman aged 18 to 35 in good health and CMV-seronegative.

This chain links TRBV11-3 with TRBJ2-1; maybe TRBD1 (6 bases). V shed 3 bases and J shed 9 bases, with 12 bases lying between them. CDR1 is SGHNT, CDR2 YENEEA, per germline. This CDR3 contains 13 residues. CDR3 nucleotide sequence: TGTGCCAGCAGCTTCCAGGGGAAGAGTGAGCAGTTCTTC. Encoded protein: CASSFQGKSEQFF.

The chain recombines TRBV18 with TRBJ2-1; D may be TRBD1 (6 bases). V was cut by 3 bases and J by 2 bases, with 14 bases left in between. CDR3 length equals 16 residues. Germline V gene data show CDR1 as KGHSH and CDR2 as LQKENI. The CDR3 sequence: CASSPTSQGTYNEQFF. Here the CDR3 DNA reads TGTGCCAGCTCACCTACAAGTCAGGGGACCTACAATGAGCAGTTCTTC.

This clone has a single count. The CDR3 nucleotides read TGTGCCAGCAGTTTATCCCTCTCTGGAAACACCATATATTTT. Translation: CASSLSLSGNTIYF. This chain links TRBV2 with TRBJ1-3; D is unclear. The CDR3 totals 14 residues. Looked up from germline, CDR1 is SNHLY and CDR2 is FYNNEI. The V end lost 5 bases, the J end lost 0 bases, and 8 bases lay between the germline ends.

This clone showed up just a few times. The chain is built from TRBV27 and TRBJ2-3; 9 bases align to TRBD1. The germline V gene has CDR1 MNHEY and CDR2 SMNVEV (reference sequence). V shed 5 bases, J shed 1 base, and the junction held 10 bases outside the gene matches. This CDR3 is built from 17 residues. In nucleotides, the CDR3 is TGTGCCAGCAGTATTTCACAGGGGGCCGGTGGCACAGATACGCAGTATTTT. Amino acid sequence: CASSISQGAGGTDTQYF.

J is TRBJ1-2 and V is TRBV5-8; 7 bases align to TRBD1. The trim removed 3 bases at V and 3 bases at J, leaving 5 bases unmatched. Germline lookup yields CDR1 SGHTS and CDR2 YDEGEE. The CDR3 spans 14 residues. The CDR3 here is CASSSIGTDYGYTF. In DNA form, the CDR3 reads TGTGCCAGCAGCTCGATCGGGACAGACTATGGCTACACCTTC.

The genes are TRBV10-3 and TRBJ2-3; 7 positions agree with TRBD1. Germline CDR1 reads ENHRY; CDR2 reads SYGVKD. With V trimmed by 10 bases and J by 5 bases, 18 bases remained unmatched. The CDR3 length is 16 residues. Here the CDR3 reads CATLEQGPSYRDTQYF. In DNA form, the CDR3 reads TGTGCCACTCTCGAACAGGGGCCTTCTTACAGAGATACGCAGTATTTT.